The 11 T cell receptor beta chains presented below share a single source sample, sequenced in a study of T-cell reconstitution after alpha-beta-depleted transplantation in children. Study-wide points: At one year after transplant, newly produced T cells mostly accounted for T-cell counts and diversity.

Construction of the TCRbeta library involved unique molecular identifiers. TCRdb analysed the PCR reads with MiXCR anew, one entry per CDR3 protein. The sample has approximately 300,000 distinct CDR3 sequences; 6% to 10% are singletons. The antigens these receptors bind are not known. The specimen comprised peripheral blood, sampled 360 days after TCRalphabeta/CD19-depleted stem cell transplant. These receptor sequences come from a female patient aged 2-10 years who had a stem cell transplant for Fanconi anemia, so the T cells may come from the graft donor.

The sample holds many counts of this clonotype. The CDR3 nucleotides are TGTGCCAGCAGGACCCGGCAGGATAATTCACCCCTCCACTTT. Translating it yields CASRTRQDNSPLHF. The rearrangement uses TRBV7-9 and TRBJ1-6; D is unresolved. The CDR3 extends over 14 amino acids. Trimming shortened V by 6 bases and J by 5 bases, and 11 bases separated the two germline ends. CDR1 is SEHNR and CDR2 is FQNEAQ in the germline V gene (reference sequence).

The chain recombines TRBV5-6 with TRBJ2-7; D remains unclear. Germline V lookup: CDR1 SGHDT, CDR2 YYEEEE. The CDR3 contains 15 residues. Trimming shortened V by 4 bases and J by 1 base, and 15 bases separated the two germline ends. The CDR3 DNA reads TGTGCCAGCAGCACCCCTCTTTTGGAATCCTACGAGCAGTACGTC. It specifies CASSTPLLESYEQYV.

This clonotype was recorded a few times. The chain employs TRBV7-9 and TRBJ1-1; D is uncertain. The CDR3 extends over 13 amino acids. In germline, CDR1 is SEHNR, CDR2 FQNEAQ (reference sequence). Trimming stripped 5 bases from V and 4 bases from J, with 11 bases between. This CDR3 is CASSPPAATEAFF. Here the CDR3 DNA reads TGTGCCAGCAGCCCCCCGGCTGCCACTGAAGCTTTCTTT.

This clonotype occurred many times. The rearrangement joins TRBV18 to TRBJ2-6; D ambiguous. This CDR3 is 15 amino acids long. Trimming took off 3 bases at V and 0 bases at J, with 6 bases between the two ends. Germline V gene data show CDR1 as KGHSH and CDR2 as LQKENI. The CDR3 spells CASSPLGSGANVLTF. The CDR3 nucleotides are TGTGCCAGCTCACCCCTTGGCTCTGGGGCCAACGTCCTGACTTTC.

This clonotype was seen ten or more times. The chain combines TRBV2 with TRBJ1-4, with D maybe TRBD1 (6 bases). The V gene's germline CDR1 is SNHLY and CDR2 FYNNEI. CDR3 length: 15 amino acids. V lost 4 bases and J lost 10, with 19 bases in between. CDR3 region: CASSAGPGQNPKLFF. CDR3 sequence (DNA): TGTGCCAGCAGTGCTGGTCCGGGACAAAATCCAAAACTGTTTTTT.

At least ten counts were recorded for this clonotype. The chain carries TRBV5-8 and TRBJ2-2; no reliable D call. This CDR3 comprises 13 residues. V dropped 2 bases and J dropped 7 bases, with 9 bases sitting between them. Germline lookup yields CDR1 SGHTS and CDR2 YDEGEE. The CDR3 bases are TGTGCCAGCAGCTTAAACAGAGGCGGGGAGCTGTTTTTT. Translating gives CASSLNRGGELFF.

The CDR3 nucleotides read TGTGCCAGCAGTTTACTCAGGGTTCTGTCCTATGGCTACACCTTC. It yields the protein CASSLLRVLSYGYTF. The rearrangement uses TRBV28 and TRBJ1-2, with D possibly matching TRBD1 (5 bases). Germline values: CDR1 MDHEN, CDR2 SYDVKM. V lost 2 bases to trimming and J lost 4 bases, with 14 bases between them. CDR3 length: 15 residues.

V and J are TRBV7-8 and TRBJ1-1; 10 bases align to TRBD1. V lost 4 bases and J lost 5; bases outside the gene matches: 7. CDR3 length equals 15 residues. CDR1 and CDR2 from the germline V gene are SGHVS and FQNEAQ. In DNA form, the CDR3 reads TGTGCCAGCAGCTACCGGGACAGGGGCGGTACTGAAGCTTTCTTT. This translates into CASSYRDRGGTEAFF.

The chain recombines TRBV10-2 with TRBJ1-6, with D perhaps matching TRBD1 (5 bases). V was cut by 6 bases and J by 5 bases, with 11 bases left in between. The CDR3 length is 14 residues. Per germline, CDR1 WSHSY and CDR2 SAAADI. For the CDR3, the DNA is TGCGCCAGCAGGACCGGGACGGATAATTCACCCCTCCACTTT. Its protein product is CASRTGTDNSPLHF.

This clonotype was seen at least ten times. The chain is built from TRBV20-1 and TRBJ2-2, with 8 bases identical to TRBD1. The CDR3 runs to 14 residues. Germline V lookup: CDR1 DFQATT, CDR2 SNEGSKA (reference sequence). The trim removed 3 bases at V and 7 bases at J, leaving 7 bases unmatched. This chain's CDR3 is CSASQGAHGGELFF. The CDR3 nucleotides are TGCAGTGCTAGCCAGGGGGCGCACGGCGGGGAGCTGTTTTTT.

This clonotype was picked up many times. This chain uses TRBV7-2 with TRBJ2-1; D remains ambiguous. The CDR3 runs 14 residues. Trimming took off 5 bases at V and 5 bases at J, with 13 bases between the two ends. Germline CDR1 is SGHTA and CDR2 is FQGNSA. The CDR3 loop reads CASSPGGLNNEQFF. The DNA for the CDR3 is TGTGCCAGCAGCCCCGGTGGGTTAAACAATGAGCAGTTCTTC.